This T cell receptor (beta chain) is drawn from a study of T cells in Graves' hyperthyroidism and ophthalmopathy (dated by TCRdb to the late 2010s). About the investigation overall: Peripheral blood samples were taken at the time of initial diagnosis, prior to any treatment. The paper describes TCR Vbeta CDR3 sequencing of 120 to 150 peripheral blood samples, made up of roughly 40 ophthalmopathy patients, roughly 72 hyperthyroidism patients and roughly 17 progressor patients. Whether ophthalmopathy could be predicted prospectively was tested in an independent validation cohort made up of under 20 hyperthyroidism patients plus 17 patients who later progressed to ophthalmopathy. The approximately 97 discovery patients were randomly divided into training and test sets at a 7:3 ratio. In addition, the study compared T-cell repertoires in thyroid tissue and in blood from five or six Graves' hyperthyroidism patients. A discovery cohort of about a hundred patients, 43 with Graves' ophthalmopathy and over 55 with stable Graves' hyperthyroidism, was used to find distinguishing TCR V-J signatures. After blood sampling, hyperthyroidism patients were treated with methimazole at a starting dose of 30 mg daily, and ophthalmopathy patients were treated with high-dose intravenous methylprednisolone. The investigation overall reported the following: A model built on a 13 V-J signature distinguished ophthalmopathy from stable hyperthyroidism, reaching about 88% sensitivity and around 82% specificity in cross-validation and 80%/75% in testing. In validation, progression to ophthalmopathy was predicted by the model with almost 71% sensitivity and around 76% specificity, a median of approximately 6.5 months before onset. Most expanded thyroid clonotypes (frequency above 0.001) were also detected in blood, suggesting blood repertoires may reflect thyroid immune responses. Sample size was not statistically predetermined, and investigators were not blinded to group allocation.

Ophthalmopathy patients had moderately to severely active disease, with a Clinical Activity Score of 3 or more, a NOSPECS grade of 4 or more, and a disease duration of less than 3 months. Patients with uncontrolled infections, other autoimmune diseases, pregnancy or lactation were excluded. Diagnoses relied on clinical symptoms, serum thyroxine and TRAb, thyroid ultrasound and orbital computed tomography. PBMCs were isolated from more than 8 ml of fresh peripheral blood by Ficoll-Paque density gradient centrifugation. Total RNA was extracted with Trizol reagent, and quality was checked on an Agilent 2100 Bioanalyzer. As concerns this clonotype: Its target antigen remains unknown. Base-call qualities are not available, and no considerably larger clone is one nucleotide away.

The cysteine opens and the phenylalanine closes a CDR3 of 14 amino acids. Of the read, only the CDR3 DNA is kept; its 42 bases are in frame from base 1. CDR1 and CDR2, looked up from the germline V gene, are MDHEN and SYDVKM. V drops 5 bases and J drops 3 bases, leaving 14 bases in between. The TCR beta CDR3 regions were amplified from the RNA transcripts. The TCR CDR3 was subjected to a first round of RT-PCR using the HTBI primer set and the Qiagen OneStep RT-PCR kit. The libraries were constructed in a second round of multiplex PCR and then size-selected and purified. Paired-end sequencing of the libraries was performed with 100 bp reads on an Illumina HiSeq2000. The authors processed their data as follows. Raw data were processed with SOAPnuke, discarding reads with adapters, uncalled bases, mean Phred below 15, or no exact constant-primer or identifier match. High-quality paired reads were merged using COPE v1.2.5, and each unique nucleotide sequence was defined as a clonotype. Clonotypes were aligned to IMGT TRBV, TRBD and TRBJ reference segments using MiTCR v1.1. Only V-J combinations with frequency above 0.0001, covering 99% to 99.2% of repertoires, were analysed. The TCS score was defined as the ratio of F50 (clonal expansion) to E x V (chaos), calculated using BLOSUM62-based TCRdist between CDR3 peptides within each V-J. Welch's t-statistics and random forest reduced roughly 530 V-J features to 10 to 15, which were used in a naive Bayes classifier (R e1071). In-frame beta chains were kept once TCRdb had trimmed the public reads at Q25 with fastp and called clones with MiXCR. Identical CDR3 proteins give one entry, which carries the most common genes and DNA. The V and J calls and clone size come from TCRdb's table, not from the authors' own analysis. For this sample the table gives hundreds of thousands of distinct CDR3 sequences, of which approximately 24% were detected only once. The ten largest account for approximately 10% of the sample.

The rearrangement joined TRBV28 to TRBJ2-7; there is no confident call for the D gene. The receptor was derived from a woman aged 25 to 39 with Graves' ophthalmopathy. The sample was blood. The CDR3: CASSPHNTLYEQYF. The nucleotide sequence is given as TGTGCCAGCAGTCCCCATAACACCCTCTACGAGCAGTACTTC. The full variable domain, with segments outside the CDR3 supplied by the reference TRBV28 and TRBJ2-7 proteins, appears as DVKVTQSSRYLVKRTGEKVFLECVQDMDHENMFWYRQDPGLGLRLIYFSYDVKMKEKGDIPEGYSVSREKKERFSLILESASTNQTSMYLCASSPHNTLYEQYFGPGTRLTVT.